The 32 T cell receptor beta chains below all came from one sample that was sequenced in a study of T cell changes during pregnancy in multiple sclerosis. Only in-frame clones appear in the TCRdb table, and some are missing; sequencing was by immunoSEQ multiplex PCR. The data contain tens of thousands of clones, about 94% of them singletons. Sequenced material: CD4+ T cells from peripheral blood mononuclear cells, taken in the first trimester of pregnancy. The receptors here all came from a female donor with multiple sclerosis, enrolled in a pregnancy study.

In its sample, this clone was seen once. The chain recombines TRBV9 with TRBJ2-3; D is unresolved. The CDR3 is made up of 14 amino acids. Between the trimmed V and J ends, which lost 0 bases and 3 bases, there was a span of 8 bases. Germline loops: CDR1 SGDLS, CDR2 YYNGEE. DNA for the CDR3: TGTGCCAGCAGCGTAGAGCCGTCGACAGATACGCAGTATTTT. Translated: CASSVEPSTDTQYF.

The CDR3 bases are TGTGCCAGCAGTCGGGTAACGCAGTATTTT. This codes for CASSRVTQYF. This rearrangement joins TRBV2 to TRBJ2-3; no reliable D call. Germline V gene sequence: CDR1 SNHLY, CDR2 FYNNEI. CDR3 length equals 10 residues. The V end lost 5 bases, the J end lost 9 bases, and 6 bases lay between the germline ends.

This sequence joins TRBV19 and TRBJ1-5; D is uncertain. This CDR3 is built from 14 residues. Per the germline V gene, CDR1 is LNHDA and CDR2 is SQIVND (reference sequence). Trimming took 5 bases from V and 7 from J, leaving 15 bases between them. Here the CDR3 reads CASSYLGRAQPQHF. The CDR3 coding sequence is TGTGCCAGTAGTTACCTCGGGAGGGCCCAGCCCCAGCATTTT.

The V gene is TRBV11-2, the J gene TRBJ1-4; no definite D call. Per the germline V gene, CDR1 is SGHAT and CDR2 is FQNNGV. Trimming stripped 1 base from V and 8 bases from J, with 11 bases between. This CDR3 spans 14 amino acids. CDR3 DNA: TGTGCCAGCAGCTTAGTTGTCAGGCCGGAAAAACTGTTTTTT. The encoded protein is CASSLVVRPEKLFF.

V is TRBV9 and J is TRBJ2-1; the D gene is possibly TRBD2 (5 bases). The V end lost 1 base, the J end lost 6 bases, and 11 bases lay between the germline ends. Germline lookup yields CDR1 SGDLS and CDR2 YYNGEE. The CDR3 runs to 14 residues. The CDR3 reads CASSVSASGNEQFF. CDR3 bases: TGTGCCAGCAGCGTATCTGCGAGCGGCAATGAGCAGTTCTTC.

This clone was seen more than once but under ten times. The chain links TRBV5-1 to TRBJ1-1; 8 nucleotides agree with TRBD1. V trimming: 3 bases; J trimming: 1 base; junction bases outside the gene matches: 5. Germline V gene data show CDR1 as SGHRS and CDR2 as YFSETQ. The CDR3 totals 15 residues. Here the CDR3 reads CASSSSGTGNTEAFF. CDR3 coding DNA: TGCGCCAGCAGCTCATCGGGGACAGGGAACACTGAAGCTTTCTTT.

The J gene is TRBJ2-2, the V gene TRBV27; 9 bases align to TRBD2. The CDR3 is 16 residues long. Unmatched junction bases numbered 11, after V lost 8 bases and J lost 4 bases. The germline gives CDR1 MNHEY, CDR2 SMNVEV (reference sequence). The CDR3 loop is CASRLPGLASTGELFF. The CDR3, as DNA: TGTGCCAGCCGCCTCCCAGGACTAGCGAGCACCGGGGAGCTGTTTTTT.

The chain joins TRBV5-1 to TRBJ2-7; D is uncertain. Trimming pared 4 bases from V and 1 base from J, leaving 12 bases between. The germline gives CDR1 SGHRS, CDR2 YFSETQ. CDR3 length: 14 amino acids. The CDR3 nucleotides read TGCGCCAGCAGCCTCCGCGGCCTTTCCTACGAGCAGTACTTC. Amino acid sequence: CASSLRGLSYEQYF.

The V gene is TRBV10-1, the J gene TRBJ2-7; 7 positions match TRBD1. The CDR3 length is 15 residues. Trimming cost V 3 bases and J 1 base; bases outside gene matches: 6. Germline CDR1 reads WNHNN; CDR2 reads SYGVQD (reference sequence). DNA for the CDR3: TGCGCCAGCAGTGACCCCTCGACAGGGTCCTACGAGCAGTACTTC. Amino acid sequence: CASSDPSTGSYEQYF.

The chain carries TRBV7-3 and TRBJ2-2; maybe TRBD1 (5 bases). CDR1 and CDR2 from the germline V gene are SGHTA and FQGTGA. This CDR3 has 14 residues. With 6 bases removed from V and 6 bases from J, the gap between germline ends came to 14 bases. The CDR3 protein is CASSTGDFAGELFF. The CDR3 DNA is TGTGCCAGCAGTACAGGAGATTTTGCCGGGGAGCTGTTTTTT. Supplemented by reference TRBV7-3 and TRBJ2-2, the full variable domain reads GAGVSQTPSNKVTEKGKYVELRCDPISGHTALYWYRQSLGQGPEFLIYFQGTGAADDSGLPNDRFFAVRPEGSVSTLKIQRTERGDSAVYLCASSTGDFAGELFFGEGSRLTVL.

The chain employs TRBV19 and TRBJ1-4; D is unresolved. The CDR3 covers 14 residues. Trimming stripped 3 bases from V and 8 bases from J, with 13 bases between. Per germline, CDR1 LNHDA and CDR2 SQIVND (reference sequence). The DNA of the CDR3 is TGTGCCAGTAGTATCGGGGTCCTTCAAGAAAAACTGTTTTTT. This codes for CASSIGVLQEKLFF.

J is TRBJ1-5 and V is TRBV11-3; 8 bases align to TRBD1. The CDR3 is 18 amino acids. The J segment lost 4 bases and the V segment lost 5 bases, leaving 16 bases of the junction unmatched. Germline V gene sequence: CDR1 SGHNT, CDR2 YENEEA. The CDR3, as DNA: TGTGCCAGCAGCGCCCCCCCCTTGACAGGGGTTGGGAATCAGCCCCAGCATTTT. This codes for CASSAPPLTGVGNQPQHF.

The rearrangement links TRBV7-6 to TRBJ2-7; tentatively, D is TRBD1 (6 bases). V lost 5 bases, J lost 1 base, and 9 bases lay in between. Germline V CDR1 and CDR2: SGHVS, FNYEAQ. CDR3 size: 13 residues. The CDR3 protein is CASSQGTSYEQYF. The CDR3 DNA follows: TGTGCCAGCAGCCAGGGGACATCCTACGAGCAGTACTTC.

The J gene is TRBJ2-3, the V gene TRBV7-9, with 9 bases that match TRBD2. Per germline, CDR1 SEHNR and CDR2 FQNEAQ (reference sequence). The length of the CDR3 is 17 residues. V dropped 7 bases and J dropped 5; count of bases not matched to a gene: 16. CDR3 sequence (DNA): TGTGCCAGCACCTCGATGCGGCTAGCGGGGACCGGAGATACGCAGTATTTT. Its translation: CASTSMRLAGTGDTQYF.

In this sample, this clone turned up a few times. This rearrangement joins TRBV28 to TRBJ1-1; TRBD1 matches 8 bases. Germline V lookup: CDR1 MDHEN, CDR2 SYDVKM. The V gene end was trimmed by 3 bases and the J gene end by 12 bases; junction bases not matched to a gene: 3. The CDR3 is 11 amino acids. For the CDR3, the DNA is TGTGCCAGCAGTTTTGACAGGGGAACTTTCTTT. Translating gives CASSFDRGTFF.

This chain links TRBV18 with TRBJ1-5; 11 bases agree with TRBD1. CDR1 and CDR2 from the germline V gene are KGHSH and LQKENI. The ends lost 3 bases at V and 0 bases at J; junction bases unmatched: 4. The CDR3 spans 17 residues. As DNA, the CDR3 is TGTGCCAGCTCACCCGGGACAGGGGGGTTTAGCAATCAGCCCCAGCATTTT. Its translation is CASSPGTGGFSNQPQHF.

The genes are TRBV5-8 and TRBJ2-3; D gene unclear. CDR3 size: 14 residues. Germline V CDR1 and CDR2: SGHTS, YDEGEE. Trimming shortened V by 7 bases and J by 6 bases, and 18 bases separated the two germline ends. This CDR3 is CASLPQSESDTQYF. The CDR3, as DNA: TGTGCCAGCCTGCCGCAATCAGAATCGGATACGCAGTATTTT.

The rearrangement links TRBV30 to TRBJ2-7; D may be TRBD2 (6 bases). The CDR3 has 14 residues. Germline V gene lookup returns CDR1 GTSNPN and CDR2 SVGIG (reference sequence). V was cut by 3 bases and J by 4 bases, with 16 bases left in between. The DNA of the CDR3 is TGTGCCTGGAGCGCCCTGTACGGGGGATACGAGCAGTACTTC. As protein: CAWSALYGGYEQYF.

The chain is built from TRBV5-1 and TRBJ1-2, with D perhaps TRBD1 (5 bases). Germline V gives CDR1 SGHRS, CDR2 YFSETQ. Trimming took 0 bases from V and 4 from J, leaving 13 bases between them. This CDR3 is built from 15 residues. The chain's CDR3 is CASSLGNGGTYGYTF. CDR3 nucleotide sequence: TGCGCCAGCAGCTTGGGGAATGGGGGGACCTATGGCTACACCTTC.

The chain uses TRBV14 and TRBJ1-1; 11 bases align to TRBD1. Trimming removed 1 base from V and 4 bases from J; junction bases left unmatched: 5. This CDR3 comprises 16 residues. Per the germline V gene, CDR1 is SGHDN and CDR2 is FVKESK. CDR3 protein: CASSQVRGQGGTEAFF. Written as DNA, the CDR3 is TGTGCCAGCAGCCAAGTGAGGGGACAGGGGGGCACTGAAGCTTTCTTT.

The V gene is TRBV9, the J gene TRBJ2-5; D uncertain. The CDR3 sequence is 13 residues long. CDR1 SGDLS and CDR2 YYNGEE come from the germline V gene. V was cut by 0 bases and J by 1 base, with 4 bases left in between. The CDR3 loop reads CASSVELQETQYF. The CDR3, as DNA: TGTGCCAGCAGCGTAGAACTCCAAGAGACCCAGTACTTC.

The rearrangement uses TRBV19 and TRBJ1-5; TRBD1 might be the D (5 bases). The germline CDR1 and CDR2 sequences are LNHDA and SQIVND (reference sequence). The CDR3 runs 13 residues. V lost 3 bases and J lost 5, with 8 bases in between. The chain's CDR3 is CASSMSRDQPQHF. In DNA, the CDR3 is TGTGCCAGTAGTATGAGCAGGGATCAGCCCCAGCATTTT.

This clone was seen just once. The chain carries TRBV5-6 and TRBJ1-1; 11 positions agree with TRBD1. This CDR3 has 17 residues. V dropped 5 bases and J dropped 0; count of bases not matched to a gene: 9. Germline CDR1 is SGHDT and CDR2 is YYEEEE. The CDR3 DNA reads as TGTGCCAGCAGGGGGGGACAGGGGGGATTTGTGAACACTGAAGCTTTCTTT. This sequence encodes CASRGGQGGFVNTEAFF.

This rearrangement joins TRBV7-9 to TRBJ1-1; TRBD1 aligns across 7 bases. Unmatched junction bases numbered 18, after V lost 3 bases and J lost 5 bases. CDR1 and CDR2 from the germline V gene are SEHNR and FQNEAQ (reference sequence). The CDR3 covers 18 residues. DNA for the CDR3: TGTGCCAGCAGCTTTTCTCCTATCCAAACAGGGGCTAGGACTGAAGCTTTCTTT. It encodes CASSFSPIQTGARTEAFF.

The chain recombines TRBV7-2 with TRBJ1-1; TRBD1 is a possible D gene (6 bases). This CDR3 has 15 residues. The germline V gene has CDR1 SGHTA and CDR2 FQGNSA. Trimming took 5 bases from V and 4 from J, leaving 17 bases between them. The DNA for the CDR3 is TGTGCCAGCAGCCTAGGGGGGGGCAAAGGCACTGAAGCTTTCTTT. Its protein is CASSLGGGKGTEAFF.

Here the CDR3 reads CASSYRGDYGYTF. In DNA form, the CDR3 reads TGTGCCAGCAGTTACCGCGGGGACTATGGCTACACCTTC. The rearrangement links TRBV27 to TRBJ1-2; D is undetermined. Germline V gene data show CDR1 as MNHEY and CDR2 as SMNVEV (reference sequence). V gave up 4 bases and J gave up 3 bases, with 9 bases separating them. The CDR3 is 13 amino acids.

To note about this clone: The junction departs from the called germline gene at one end, perhaps through a read error. The chain couples TRBV30 to TRBJ2-3; TRBD1 agrees at 7 bases. Germline V CDR1 and CDR2: GTSNPN, SVGIG (reference sequence). The CDR3 length is 14 residues. The CDR3 spells CAWSKGAPAETQYF. The CDR3 DNA sequence: TGTGCCTGGAGTAAGGGGGCCCCCGCAGAAACGCAGTATTTT.

The chain combines TRBV15 with TRBJ1-4; D is ambiguous. There are 16 residues in the CDR3. The germline gives CDR1 LNHNV, CDR2 YYDKDF (reference sequence). Trimming cost V 1 base and J 5 bases, with 14 bases left between them. The CDR3 DNA sequence: TGTGCCACCAGCAGAGTAACGCAGGTTACGAATGAAAAACTGTTTTTT. It yields the protein CATSRVTQVTNEKLFF.

The V gene is TRBV5-1, the J gene TRBJ1-4; the D is unclear. V lost 2 bases, J lost 3 bases, and 8 bases lay in between. This CDR3 is built from 14 residues. Germline CDR1 and CDR2: SGHRS and YFSETQ. The CDR3 nucleotides are TGCGCCAGCAGCTTACAGCCTTCTAATGAAAAACTGTTTTTT. Residues: CASSLQPSNEKLFF.

The chain couples TRBV10-3 to TRBJ2-1; D is ambiguous. The ends were cut back, 3 bases at V and 7 bases at J, with 19 bases in the middle. CDR3 length: 16 residues. CDR1 and CDR2 from the germline V gene are ENHRY and SYGVKD. CDR3 nucleotides: TGTGCCATCAGTGACGGGTGGAGAATAGAGACGAATGAGCAGTTCTTC. As protein: CAISDGWRIETNEQFF.

The chain carries TRBV9 and TRBJ2-3, with D maybe TRBD1 (6 bases). There are 13 residues in the CDR3. Germline V gene lookup returns CDR1 SGDLS and CDR2 YYNGEE. Between the trimmed V and J ends, which lost 2 bases and 4 bases, there was a span of 8 bases. The CDR3 spells CASSVGAADTQYF. CDR3 sequence (DNA): TGTGCCAGCAGCGTGGGGGCCGCAGATACGCAGTATTTT.

V and J are TRBV9 and TRBJ2-3; D ambiguous. The germline gives CDR1 SGDLS, CDR2 YYNGEE. V lost 4 bases, J lost 2 bases, and 8 bases lay in between. The CDR3 extends over 13 amino acids. The CDR3 nucleotides read TGTGCCAGCAGCCCCAAACTCACAGATACGCAGTATTTT. It specifies CASSPKLTDTQYF.